The clone carrying this T cell receptor (beta chain) was seen a single time. The antigen is unknown. From RNA transcripts, TCR beta CDR3 regions were amplified. In the first-round RT-PCR of the TCR CDR3, the HTBI primer set was used. TCRdb reanalysed the multiplex PCR reads using MiXCR and keeps one entry per CDR3 protein. Of 500,000 to 800,000 distinct CDR3 sequences in the sample, 14% were seen once. This CDR3 has 16 residues. Trimming took 6 bases from V and 0 from J, leaving 16 bases between them. Germline loops: CDR1 SGHAT, CDR2 FQNNGV. Exclusion criteria comprised uncontrolled infection, other autoimmune disease, pregnancy or lactation. Each diagnosis drew on symptoms, thyroxine, TRAb, thyroid ultrasound and orbital computed tomography findings. The data stem from a study of T cells in Graves' hyperthyroidism and ophthalmopathy. Overall study findings and caveats: A 13 V-J model separated ophthalmopathy from stable hyperthyroidism. Among clonotypes expanded in thyroid above 0.001, most were also found in blood.

The clonotype comes from a woman aged 45-60 years with Graves' ophthalmopathy. Sequenced sample: blood. The V and J genes are TRBV11-2 and TRBJ2-3, with a tentative D call TRBD1 (5 bases). CDR3 sequence (DNA): TGTGCCAGCAGTTCCGATTTGGGGCCCAGCACAGATACGCAGTATTTT. It encodes CASSSDLGPSTDTQYF.